Sequencing of this TCR beta chain was carried out in a study of cytomegalovirus exposure and HLA in healthy donors. Findings of the study overall: According to the study, roughly 180 TCR beta chains were cytomegalovirus-associated.

With respect to this clone: Its antigen is not identified.

The table came from immunoSEQ multiplex PCR; TCRdb's copy has only in-frame clones and leaves some out. The sample has about 160,000 clones; 75% to 90% are singletons. Trimming shortened V by 0 bases and J by 0 bases, and 7 bases separated the two germline ends. Germline V gene lookup returns CDR1 SGHRS and CDR2 YFSETQ. CDR3 size: 15 residues. Sequencing input: PBMCs. This clonotype was sampled from a woman between 18 and 30 years old in good health and CMV-seronegative. The chain carries TRBV5-1 and TRBJ1-5, with unresolved D. CDR3 nucleotides: TGCGCCAGCAGCTTGGGAGCTTATAGCAATCAGCCCCAGCATTTT. This encodes CASSLGAYSNQPQHF.